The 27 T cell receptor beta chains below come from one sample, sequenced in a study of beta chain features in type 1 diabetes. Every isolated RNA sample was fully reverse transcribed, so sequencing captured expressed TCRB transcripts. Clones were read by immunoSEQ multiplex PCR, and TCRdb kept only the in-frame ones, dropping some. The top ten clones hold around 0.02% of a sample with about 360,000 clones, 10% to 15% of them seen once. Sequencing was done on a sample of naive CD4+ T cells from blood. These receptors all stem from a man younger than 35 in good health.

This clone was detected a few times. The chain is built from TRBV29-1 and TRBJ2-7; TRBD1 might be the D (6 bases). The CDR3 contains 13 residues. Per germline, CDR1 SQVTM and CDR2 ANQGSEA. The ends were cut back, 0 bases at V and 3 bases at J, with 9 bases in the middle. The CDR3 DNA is TGCAGCGTTGAAGATCGGGACAACTACGAGCAGTACTTC. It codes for CSVEDRDNYEQYF.

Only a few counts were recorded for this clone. The DNA of the CDR3 is TGTGCCAGCAGCTTGGGACAGGGTCTTGGCTACACCTTC. It yields the protein CASSLGQGLGYTF. The chain recombines TRBV5-4 with TRBJ1-2, with 7 positions matching TRBD1. This CDR3 comprises 13 residues. Germline V CDR1 and CDR2: SGHNT, YYREEE (reference sequence). The V segment lost 0 bases and the J segment 7 bases; nucleotides outside the gene matches: 3.

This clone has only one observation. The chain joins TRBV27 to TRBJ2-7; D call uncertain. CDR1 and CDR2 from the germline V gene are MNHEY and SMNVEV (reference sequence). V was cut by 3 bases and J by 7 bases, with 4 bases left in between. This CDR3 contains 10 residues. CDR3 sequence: CASSFREQYF. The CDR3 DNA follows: TGTGCCAGCAGTTTCCGGGAGCAGTACTTC.

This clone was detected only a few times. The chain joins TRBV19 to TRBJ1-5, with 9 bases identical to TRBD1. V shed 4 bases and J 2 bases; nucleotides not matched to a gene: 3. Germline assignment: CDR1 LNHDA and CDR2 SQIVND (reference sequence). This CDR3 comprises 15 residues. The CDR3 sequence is CASSTQGAGNQPQHF. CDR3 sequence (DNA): TGTGCCAGTAGTACACAGGGGGCCGGCAATCAGCCCCAGCATTTT.

CDR3 in amino acids: CSVVRDRGQETQYF. For the CDR3, the DNA is TGCAGCGTTGTGCGGGACAGGGGCCAAGAGACCCAGTACTTC. The rearrangement joins TRBV29-1 to TRBJ2-5; 10 nucleotides match TRBD1. V lost 4 bases, J lost 1 base, and 3 bases stayed unmatched. This CDR3 spans 14 amino acids. Germline-derived CDR1 and CDR2 are SQVTM and ANQGSEA.

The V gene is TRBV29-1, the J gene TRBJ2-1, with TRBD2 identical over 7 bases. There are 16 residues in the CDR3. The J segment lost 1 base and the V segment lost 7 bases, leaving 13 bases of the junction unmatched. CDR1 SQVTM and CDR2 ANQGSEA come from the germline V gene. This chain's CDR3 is CSERKGGSSSYNEQFF. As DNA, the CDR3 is TGCAGCGAAAGAAAGGGCGGGAGTTCTTCCTACAATGAGCAGTTCTTC.

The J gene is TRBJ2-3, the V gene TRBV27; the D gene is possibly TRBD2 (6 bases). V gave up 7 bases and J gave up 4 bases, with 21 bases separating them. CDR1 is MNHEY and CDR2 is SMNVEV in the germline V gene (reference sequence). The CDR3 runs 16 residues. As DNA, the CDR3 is TGTGCCAGCAACGGAGCCTACAGGTCGGGGGCAGATACGCAGTATTTT. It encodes CASNGAYRSGADTQYF.

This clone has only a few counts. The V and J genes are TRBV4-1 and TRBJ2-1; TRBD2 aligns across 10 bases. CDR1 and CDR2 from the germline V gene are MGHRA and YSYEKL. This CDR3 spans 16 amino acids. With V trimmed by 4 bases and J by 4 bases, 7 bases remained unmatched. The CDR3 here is CASSRGLASSYNEQFF. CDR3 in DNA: TGCGCCAGCAGCCGGGGACTAGCGAGTAGTTACAATGAGCAGTTCTTC.

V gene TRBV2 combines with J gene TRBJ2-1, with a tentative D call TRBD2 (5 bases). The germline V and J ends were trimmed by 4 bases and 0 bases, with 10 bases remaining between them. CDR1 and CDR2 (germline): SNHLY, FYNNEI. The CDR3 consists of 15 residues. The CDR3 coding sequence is TGTGCCAGCAGTGTCCCGGGGAGCTCCTACAATGAGCAGTTCTTC. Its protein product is CASSVPGSSYNEQFF.

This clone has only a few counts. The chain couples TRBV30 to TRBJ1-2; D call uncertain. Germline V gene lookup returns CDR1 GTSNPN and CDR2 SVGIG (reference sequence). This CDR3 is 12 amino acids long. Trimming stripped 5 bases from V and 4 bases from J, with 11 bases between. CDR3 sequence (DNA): TGTGCCTGGGCCCTCACCGGCTATGGCTACACCTTC. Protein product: CAWALTGYGYTF.

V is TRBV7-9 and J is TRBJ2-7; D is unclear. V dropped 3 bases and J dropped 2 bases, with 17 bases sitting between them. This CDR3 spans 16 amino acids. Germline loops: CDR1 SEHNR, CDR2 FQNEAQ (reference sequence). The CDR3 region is CASSFPSSDKTYEQYF. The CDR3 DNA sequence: TGTGCCAGCAGCTTTCCTTCCTCAGACAAAACCTACGAGCAGTACTTC.

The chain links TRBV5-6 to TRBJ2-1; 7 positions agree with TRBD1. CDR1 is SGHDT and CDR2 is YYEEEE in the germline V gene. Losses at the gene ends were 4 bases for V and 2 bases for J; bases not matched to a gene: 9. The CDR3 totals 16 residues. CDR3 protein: CASSRPTGNPYNEQFF. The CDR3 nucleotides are TGTGCCAGCAGCCGACCGACAGGGAATCCCTACAATGAGCAGTTCTTC.

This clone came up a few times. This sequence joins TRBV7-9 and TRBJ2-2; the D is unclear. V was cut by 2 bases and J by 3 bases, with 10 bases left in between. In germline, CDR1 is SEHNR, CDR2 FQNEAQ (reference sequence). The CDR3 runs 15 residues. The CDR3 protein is CASSLLSPDTGELFF. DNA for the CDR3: TGTGCCAGCAGCTTACTCTCTCCGGACACCGGGGAGCTGTTTTTT. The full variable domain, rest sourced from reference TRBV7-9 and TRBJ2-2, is DTGVSQNPRHKITKRGQNVTFRCDPISEHNRLYWYRQTLGQGPEFLTYFQNEAQLEKSRLLSDRFSAERPKGSFSTLEIQRTEQGDSAMYLCASSLLSPDTGELFFGEGSRLTVL.

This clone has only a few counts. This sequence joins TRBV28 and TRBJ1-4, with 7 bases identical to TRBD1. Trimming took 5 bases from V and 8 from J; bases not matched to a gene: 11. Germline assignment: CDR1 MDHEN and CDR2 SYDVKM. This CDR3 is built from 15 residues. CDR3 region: CASSTRTGGAEKLFF. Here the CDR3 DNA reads TGTGCCAGCAGTACCCGGACAGGAGGCGCCGAAAAACTGTTTTTT.

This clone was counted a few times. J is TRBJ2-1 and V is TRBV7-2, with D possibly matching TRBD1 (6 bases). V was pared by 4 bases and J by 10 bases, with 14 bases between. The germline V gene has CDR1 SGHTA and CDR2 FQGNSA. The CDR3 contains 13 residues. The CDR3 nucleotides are TGTGCCAGCAGCTCCCCAGGGGCCAAAGAGCAGTTCTTC. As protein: CASSSPGAKEQFF.

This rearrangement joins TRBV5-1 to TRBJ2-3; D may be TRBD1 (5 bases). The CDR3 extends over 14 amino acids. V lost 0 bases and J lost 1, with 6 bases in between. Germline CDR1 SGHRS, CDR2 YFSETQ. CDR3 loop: CASSLARGTDTQYF. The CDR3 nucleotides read TGCGCCAGCAGCTTGGCCAGGGGCACAGATACGCAGTATTTT.

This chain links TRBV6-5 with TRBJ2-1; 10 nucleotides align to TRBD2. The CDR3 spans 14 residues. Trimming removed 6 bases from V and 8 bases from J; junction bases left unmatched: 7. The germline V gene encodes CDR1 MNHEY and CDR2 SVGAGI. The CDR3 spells CASSQRGGLYEQFF. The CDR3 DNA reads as TGTGCCAGCAGCCAGCGGGGGGGCCTGTATGAGCAGTTCTTC.

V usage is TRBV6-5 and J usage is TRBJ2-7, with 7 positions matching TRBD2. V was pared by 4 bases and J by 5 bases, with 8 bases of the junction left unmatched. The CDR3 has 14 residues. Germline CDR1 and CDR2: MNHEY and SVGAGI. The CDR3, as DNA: TGTGCCAGCAGTTTGGGGGAGGGCCAGAACGAGCAGTACTTC. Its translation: CASSLGEGQNEQYF.

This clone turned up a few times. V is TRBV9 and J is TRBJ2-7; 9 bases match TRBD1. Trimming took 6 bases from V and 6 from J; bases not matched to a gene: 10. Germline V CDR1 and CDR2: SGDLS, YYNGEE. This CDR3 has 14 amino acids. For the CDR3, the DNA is TGTGCCAGCACCAGGACAGGGGCATCGTTCGAGCAGTACTTC. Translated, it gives CASTRTGASFEQYF.

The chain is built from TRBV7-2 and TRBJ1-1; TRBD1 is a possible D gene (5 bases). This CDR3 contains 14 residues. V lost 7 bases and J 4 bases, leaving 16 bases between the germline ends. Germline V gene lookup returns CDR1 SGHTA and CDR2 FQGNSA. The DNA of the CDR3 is TGTGCCAGCACTTGGAGGGGACTGAGCACTGAAGCTTTCTTT. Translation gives CASTWRGLSTEAFF. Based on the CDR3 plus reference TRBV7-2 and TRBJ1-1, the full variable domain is GAGVSQSPSNKVTEKGKDVELRCDPISGHTALYWYRQSLGQGLEFLIYFQGNSAPDKSGLPSDRFSAERTGGSVSTLTIQRTQQEDSAVYLCASTWRGLSTEAFFGQGTRLTVV.

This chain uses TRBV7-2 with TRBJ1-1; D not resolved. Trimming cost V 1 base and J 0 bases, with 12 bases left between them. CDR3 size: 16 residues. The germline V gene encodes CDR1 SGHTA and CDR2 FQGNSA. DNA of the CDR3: TGTGCCAGCAGCTTAGTAGGAGTCGTAATGAACACTGAAGCTTTCTTT. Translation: CASSLVGVVMNTEAFF. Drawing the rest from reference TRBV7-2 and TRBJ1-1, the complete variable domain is GAGVSQSPSNKVTEKGKDVELRCDPISGHTALYWYRQSLGQGLEFLIYFQGNSAPDKSGLPSDRFSAERTGGSVSTLTIQRTQQEDSAVYLCASSLVGVVMNTEAFFGQGTRLTVV.

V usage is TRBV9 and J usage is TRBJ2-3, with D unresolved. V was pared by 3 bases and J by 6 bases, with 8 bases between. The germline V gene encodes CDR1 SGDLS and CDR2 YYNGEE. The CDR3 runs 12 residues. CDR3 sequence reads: CASSGNYDTQYF. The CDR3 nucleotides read TGTGCCAGCAGCGGAAACTACGATACGCAGTATTTT.

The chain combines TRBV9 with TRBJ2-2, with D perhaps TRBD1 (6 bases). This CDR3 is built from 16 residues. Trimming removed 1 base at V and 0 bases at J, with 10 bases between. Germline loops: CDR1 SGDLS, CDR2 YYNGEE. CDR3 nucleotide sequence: TGTGCCAGCAGCGTAACAGGGCCCTCGAACACCGGGGAGCTGTTTTTT. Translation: CASSVTGPSNTGELFF.

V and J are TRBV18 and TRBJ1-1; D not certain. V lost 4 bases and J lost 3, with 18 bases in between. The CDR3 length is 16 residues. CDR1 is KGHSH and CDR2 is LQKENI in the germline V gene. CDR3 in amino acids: CASSLAGRVGDTEAFF. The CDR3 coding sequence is TGTGCCAGCTCACTTGCCGGTAGGGTCGGGGACACTGAAGCTTTCTTT.

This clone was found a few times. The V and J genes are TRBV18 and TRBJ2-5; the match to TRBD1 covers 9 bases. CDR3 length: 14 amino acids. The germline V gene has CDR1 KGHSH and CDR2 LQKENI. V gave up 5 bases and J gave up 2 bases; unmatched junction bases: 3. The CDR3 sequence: CASSTGQGQETQYF. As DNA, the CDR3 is TGTGCCAGCTCAACGGGACAGGGACAAGAGACCCAGTACTTC.

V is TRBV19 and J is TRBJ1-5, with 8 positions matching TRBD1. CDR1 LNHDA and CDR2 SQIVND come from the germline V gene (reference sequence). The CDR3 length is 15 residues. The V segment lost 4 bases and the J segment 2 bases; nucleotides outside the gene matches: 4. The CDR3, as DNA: TGTGCCAGTAGTACCCTGACAGGGGGCAATCAGCCCCAGCATTTT. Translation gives CASSTLTGGNQPQHF.

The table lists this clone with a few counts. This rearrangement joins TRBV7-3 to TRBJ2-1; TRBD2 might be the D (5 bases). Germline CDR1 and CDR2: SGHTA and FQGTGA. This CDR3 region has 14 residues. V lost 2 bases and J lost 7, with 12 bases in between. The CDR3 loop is CASSLGSRNNEQFF. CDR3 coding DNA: TGTGCCAGCAGCTTAGGGAGTAGAAATAATGAGCAGTTCTTC.